Shown below are 28 T cell receptor beta chains from a single sample sequenced in a study of low-dose radiotherapy and immunotherapy resistance in tumors. Time point noted: before trial treatment. Gene-specific TRAV and TRBV primers were used for first-strand cDNA, covering alpha and beta chains. The TCRs were subjected to amplification over around 19 PCR cycles employing a constant-region primer in conjunction with a V-primer adapter. TCRdb used MiXCR to reprocess the reads, holding one entry per CDR3 protein. This sample carries 70,000 to 95,000 distinct CDR3 sequences, roughly a sixth of them seen once, and the ten largest clones take 2.8%. The sample consisted of PBMCs, taken before treatment. The source of these receptors is a male donor with prostate cancer.

This clonotype was recorded many times. V usage is TRBV5-4 and J usage is TRBJ2-2; weak D call: TRBD1 (6 bases). CDR1 SGHNT and CDR2 YYREEE come from the germline V gene (reference sequence). Trimming pared 4 bases from V and 0 bases from J, leaving 13 bases between. This CDR3 contains 16 residues. CDR3 in amino acids: CASSLSGQPNTGELFF. The DNA of the CDR3 is TGTGCCAGCAGCCTGTCAGGACAGCCGAACACCGGGGAGCTGTTTTTT. Full variable domain (outside the CDR3, taken from reference TRBV5-4 and TRBJ2-2): ETGVTQSPTHLIKTRGQQVTLRCSSQSGHNTVSWYQQALGQGPQFIFQYYREEENGRGNFPPRFSGLQFPNYSSELNVNALELDDSALYLCASSLSGQPNTGELFFGEGSRLTVL.

This clonotype appeared many times. The chain couples TRBV5-6 to TRBJ2-5; 10 nucleotides line up with TRBD2. Germline V gene lookup returns CDR1 SGHDT and CDR2 YYEEEE. The CDR3 spans 15 residues. Trimming took 5 bases from V and 5 from J; bases not matched to a gene: 9. CDR3 in DNA: TGTGCCAGCAGTCTGAGAGGGACTAGCGTGGAGACCCAGTACTTC. Amino acid sequence: CASSLRGTSVETQYF. The entire variable domain, with the rest obtained from reference TRBV5-6 and TRBJ2-5, is as follows: DAGVTQSPTHLIKTRGQQVTLRCSPKSGHDTVSWYQQALGQGPQFIFQYYEEEERQRGNFPDRFSGHQFPNYSSELNVNALLLGDSALYLCASSLRGTSVETQYFGPGTRLLVL.

On this clonotype: A read error likely explains this, since a far larger clone differs by one base. This CDR3 reads CASSGTGGPYNEQYF. The CDR3 nucleotides are TGTGCCAGCAGCGGGACAGGGGGCCCCTACAATGAGCAGTACTTC. J is TRBJ2-7 and V is TRBV5-6; 12 nucleotides match TRBD1. Germline trimming cut 4 bases from V and 7 bases from J; bases unmatched to any gene: 9. The CDR3 loop spans 15 amino acids. Germline CDR1 SGHDT, CDR2 YYEEEE.

This clonotype occurred many times. The J gene is TRBJ2-7, the V gene TRBV2, with D possibly being TRBD1 (6 bases). This CDR3 region has 15 residues. The germline gives CDR1 SNHLY, CDR2 FYNNEI. V lost 7 bases and J lost 3, with 19 bases in between. CDR3 sequence (DNA): TGTGCCAGCACTTCCAGGGGAATAACCTTCTACGAGCAGTACTTC. Translating it yields CASTSRGITFYEQYF.

In its sample, this clonotype was seen many times. V gene TRBV7-4 combines with J gene TRBJ2-1; D unclear. Looked up from germline, CDR1 is SGHVT and CDR2 is SQSDAQ. This CDR3 has 13 residues. The V end lost 1 base, the J end lost 5 bases, and 6 bases lay between the germline ends. The CDR3, as DNA: TGTGCCAGCAGCTTAGGGGTCAACAATGAGCAGTTCTTC. Translating gives CASSLGVNNEQFF.

This clonotype was recorded once. This sequence may be a read error, since a much larger clone differs from it by one base. The V gene is TRBV2, the J gene TRBJ2-2, with a tentative D call TRBD2 (5 bases). In germline, CDR1 is SNHLY, CDR2 FYNNEI. The CDR3 runs to 15 residues. CDR3 residues: CASSRSFANTGKLFF. The CDR3 DNA sequence: TGTGCCAGCAGCCGCAGTTTCGCGAACACCGGGAAGCTGTTTTTT.

This clonotype was recorded many times. This chain joins TRBV19 and TRBJ2-7; D gene ambiguous. The CDR3 covers 13 residues. Looked up from germline, CDR1 is LNHDA and CDR2 is SQIVND (reference sequence). Trimming shortened V by 3 bases and J by 5 bases, and 11 bases separated the two germline ends. CDR3 in amino acids: CASSMSVGDEQYF. The CDR3 DNA reads TGTGCCAGTAGTATGAGTGTTGGGGACGAGCAGTACTTC.

Note on this clonotype: This probably arose from a read error, given a far larger clone one base away. The rearrangement links TRBV7-2 to TRBJ2-2; D is perhaps TRBD1 or TRBD2 (5 bases each). Germline loops: CDR1 SGHTA, CDR2 FQGNSA. Trimming removed 5 bases from V and 4 bases from J, with 26 bases in between. This CDR3 is 19 amino acids long. CDR3 coding DNA: TGTACCAGCAGCCTACGACCCGGGACCGACTCGTTCTCCACCGGGGAGCTGTTTTTT. It is translated as CTSSLRPGTDSFSTGELFF.

Comments on this clonotype: This sequence may be a read error, since a much larger clone differs from it by one base. The CDR3 ends on some other residue instead of the conserved phenylalanine or tryptophan, so this is likely a read error. The V and J genes are TRBV7-9 and TRBJ2-5, with D possibly being TRBD2 (5 bases). This CDR3 region has 12 residues. V was shortened by 4 bases and J by 7 bases, with 10 bases between the two germline ends. CDR1 is SEHNR, CDR2 FQNEAQ, per germline (reference sequence). The CDR3 DNA sequence: TGTGCCAGCAGCTGGACTGCGGGGACCCAGTACTAC. Residues: CASSWTAGTQYY.

This clonotype was picked up many times. The chain links TRBV2 to TRBJ1-5, with 10 bases matching TRBD1. The germline V gene encodes CDR1 SNHLY and CDR2 FYNNEI. V was pared by 7 bases and J by 8 bases, with 5 bases of the junction left unmatched. The CDR3 spans 13 residues. The CDR3, as DNA: TGTGCCAGCATGGGACAGGGGCGCAAGCCCCAGCATTTT. Its protein product is CASMGQGRKPQHF.

There are many counts of this clonotype. This chain uses TRBV9 with TRBJ2-3; tentative D call: TRBD1 (6 bases). Germline loops: CDR1 SGDLS, CDR2 YYNGEE. Trimming pared 4 bases from V and 0 bases from J, leaving 12 bases between. The CDR3 sequence is 15 residues long. The DNA of the CDR3 is TGTGCCAGCAGCCGCGACGGACAGAGCACAGATACGCAGTATTTT. Translated, it gives CASSRDGQSTDTQYF. The full variable domain, completed using reference TRBV9 and TRBJ2-3, is DSGVTQTPKHLITATGQRVTLRCSPRSGDLSVYWYQQSLDQGLQFLIQYYNGEERAKGNILERFSAQQFPDLHSELNLSSLELGDSALYFCASSRDGQSTDTQYFGPGTRLTVL.

This clonotype was recorded at least ten times. The rearrangement uses TRBV18 and TRBJ2-7; perhaps TRBD1 as D (6 bases). The CDR3 sequence is 15 residues long. Germline values: CDR1 KGHSH, CDR2 LQKENI. Trimming left V 1 base short and J 1 base short, with 11 bases between. In nucleotides, the CDR3 is TGTGCCAGCTCACCACGATCAGGGGCTTCCTACGAGCAGTACTTC. This sequence encodes CASSPRSGASYEQYF.

This clonotype has at least ten counts. This sequence joins TRBV10-3 and TRBJ2-7, with D maybe TRBD1 (6 bases). Germline loops: CDR1 ENHRY, CDR2 SYGVKD. The germline V and J ends were trimmed by 4 bases and 6 bases, with 19 bases remaining between them. CDR3 length: 15 amino acids. CDR3 loop: CAISVDSQGSGEQYF. The DNA for the CDR3 is TGTGCCATCAGTGTCGACTCACAGGGTTCCGGCGAGCAGTACTTC.

A remark on this clonotype: A far larger clone lies a single base away; this is likely a read error. The rearrangement uses TRBV6-5 and TRBJ2-1; D tentatively reads TRBD1 or TRBD2 (5 bases each). Germline V gene lookup returns CDR1 MNHEY and CDR2 SVGAGI. This CDR3 is 15 amino acids long. CDR3 amino acids: CSSKSGWLGGNEQFF. The CDR3 region has the DNA TGTTCCAGCAAAAGTGGGTGGCTTGGGGGCAATGAGCAGTTCTTC.

This clonotype was recorded at least ten times. The chain links TRBV2 to TRBJ2-1, with D hard to call. Trimming cost V 10 bases and J 2 bases, with 18 bases left between them. Germline lookup yields CDR1 SNHLY and CDR2 FYNNEI. The CDR3 extends over 15 amino acids. The CDR3 here is CATRTGRGAYNEQFF. As DNA, the CDR3 is TGTGCCACCCGGACCGGCCGTGGGGCCTACAATGAGCAGTTCTTC.

Points on this clonotype: A read error is the likely source, as a far larger clone sits one nucleotide away. The chain recombines TRBV6-5 with TRBJ2-1; TRBD2 matches at 7 bases. Trimming took 3 bases from V and 10 from J; bases not matched to a gene: 12. The length of the CDR3 is 15 residues. CDR1 and CDR2 (germline): MNHEY, SVGAGI. The CDR3 sequence: CASSYGGGRTYEQFF. The CDR3 DNA follows: TGTGCCAGCAGTTATGGGGGGGGAAGGACCTACGAGCAGTTCTTC.

This clonotype was picked up many times. V is TRBV12-5 and J is TRBJ2-7, with 8 bases fitting TRBD1. From germline, CDR1 is LGHNT and CDR2 FRNRAP. The trim removed 2 bases at V and 2 bases at J, leaving 8 bases unmatched. This CDR3 has 16 amino acids. DNA for the CDR3: TGTGCTAGTGGTTTGACACCCCTGACAGGGGCCTACGAGCAGTACTTC. Protein sequence: CASGLTPLTGAYEQYF. Full variable domain (outside the CDR3, taken from reference TRBV12-5 and TRBJ2-7): DARVTQTPRHKVTEMGQEVTMRCQPILGHNTVFWYRQTMMQGLELLAYFRNRAPLDDSGMPKDRFSAEMPDATLATLKIQPSEPRDSAVYFCASGLTPLTGAYEQYFGPGTRLTVT.

This clonotype was picked up many times. Here the CDR3 DNA reads TGTGCCACCAGCCCTACCCTAGTCCCCGGGGAGCTGTTTTTT. Translation gives CATSPTLVPGELFF. The V and J genes are TRBV15 and TRBJ2-2, with D uncertain. Trimming pared 5 bases from V and 6 bases from J, leaving 13 bases between. The germline V gene encodes CDR1 LNHNV and CDR2 YYDKDF (reference sequence). CDR3 size: 14 residues.

The genes are TRBV5-6 and TRBJ2-5; D may be TRBD2 (6 bases). The V and J ends lost 4 bases and 2 bases respectively, with 6 bases between them. Germline loops: CDR1 SGHDT, CDR2 YYEEEE. The CDR3 extends over 12 amino acids. DNA for the CDR3: TGTGCCAGCAGCGGGGGGCAAGAGACCCAGTACTTC. Its protein product is CASSGGQETQYF.

This clonotype was seen repeatedly, ten times or more. This chain links TRBV11-2 with TRBJ2-2; unclear D gene. The CDR3 loop spans 14 amino acids. V lost 0 bases, J lost 5 bases, and 7 bases lay in between. The germline V gene has CDR1 SGHAT and CDR2 FQNNGV. The CDR3 DNA follows: TGTGCCAGCAGCTTAGAGGGAAGGACCGGGGAGCTGTTTTTT. Its translation is CASSLEGRTGELFF.

The gene calls are TRBV19 and TRBJ2-2; tentative D call: TRBD1 (6 bases). The germline gives CDR1 LNHDA, CDR2 SQIVND (reference sequence). Trimming took off 5 bases at V and 3 bases at J, with 13 bases between the two ends. CDR3 length: 15 amino acids. The CDR3 DNA reads as TGTGCCAGTAGTCCCCTGGACAGCGACACCGGGGAGCTGTTTTTT. This sequence encodes CASSPLDSDTGELFF.

This clonotype was observed many times. The rearrangement uses TRBV6-4 and TRBJ2-1; 11 positions agree with TRBD1. The germline V gene has CDR1 MRHNA and CDR2 SNTAGT. There are 16 residues in the CDR3. V was clipped by 8 bases and J by 7 bases; unmatched bases: 13. The CDR3 spells CASEAHPGQGVNEQFF. In DNA form, the CDR3 reads TGTGCCAGCGAGGCCCACCCGGGACAGGGGGTAAATGAGCAGTTCTTC.

This clonotype was seen more than once but under ten times. The chain has TRBV6-2 or TRBV6-3 and TRBJ1-1, with D tentatively TRBD1 (5 bases). The germline V gene has CDR1 MNHEY and CDR2 SVGEGT. V was trimmed by 6 bases and J by 4 bases, leaving 21 bases between them. The CDR3 loop spans 16 amino acids. CDR3: CASRLTLREGVTEAFF. Written as DNA, the CDR3 is TGTGCCAGCAGACTAACCCTCAGGGAGGGAGTCACTGAAGCTTTCTTT.

At least ten counts were recorded for this clonotype. The rearrangement joins TRBV5-1 to TRBJ1-1, with TRBD1 matching 7 bases. The CDR3 has 14 amino acids. CDR1 is SGHRS and CDR2 is YFSETQ in the germline V gene. Trimming at V came to 0 bases and at J to 8 bases, leaving 7 bases not matched to a gene. CDR3 loop: CASSLDFRDREAFF. The CDR3 coding sequence is TGCGCCAGCAGCTTGGATTTTCGGGACAGAGAAGCTTTCTTT. Supplemented by reference TRBV5-1 and TRBJ1-1, the full variable domain reads KAGVTQTPRYLIKTRGQQVTLSCSPISGHRSVSWYQQTPGQGLQFLFEYFSETQRNKGNFPGRFSGRQFSNSRSEMNVSTLELGDSALYLCASSLDFRDREAFFGQGTRLTVV.

Of note for this clonotype: Given a far larger clone just one base away, this is likely a sequencing read error. The chain couples TRBV4-2 to TRBJ2-2; TRBD2 matches 9 bases. The CDR3 is 15 amino acids. Germline lookup yields CDR1 LGHNA and CDR2 YNFKEQ. In DNA, the CDR3 is TGTGACAGCAGCTTGGGGCGGGGGGGCCCCGGGGAGCTGTTTTTT. This sequence encodes CDSSLGRGGPGELFF.

Ten or more counts support this clonotype. The chain joins TRBV2 to TRBJ1-2; tentatively, D is TRBD1 (5 bases). The ends were cut back, 7 bases at V and 6 bases at J, with 21 bases in the middle. This CDR3 spans 15 amino acids. CDR1 and CDR2 (germline): SNHLY, FYNNEI. The chain's CDR3 is CASTPEGIRSDGYTF. The CDR3 nucleotides are TGTGCCAGCACCCCGGAGGGGATCCGCTCTGATGGCTACACCTTC.

This clonotype has a count of ten or more. The DNA for the CDR3 is TGTGCCAGTAGCACAGGGAGGGACTATGGCTACACCTTC. It is translated as CASSTGRDYGYTF. The V gene is TRBV19, the J gene TRBJ1-2, with D tentatively TRBD1 (6 bases). The CDR3 totals 13 residues. Trimming cost V 6 bases and J 3 bases, with 11 bases left between them. Germline values: CDR1 LNHDA, CDR2 SQIVND (reference sequence).

This clonotype was seen a handful of times. The rearrangement joins TRBV7-8 to TRBJ2-1, with 10 positions matching TRBD1. The germline V gene has CDR1 SGHVS and CDR2 FQNEAQ. The CDR3 spans 15 residues. V lost 6 bases and J lost 6; bases outside the gene matches: 8. The CDR3 coding sequence is TGTGCCAGCAGTTCCGGGACAGGGGTCATCAATGAGCAGTTCTTC. Translated: CASSSGTGVINEQFF.